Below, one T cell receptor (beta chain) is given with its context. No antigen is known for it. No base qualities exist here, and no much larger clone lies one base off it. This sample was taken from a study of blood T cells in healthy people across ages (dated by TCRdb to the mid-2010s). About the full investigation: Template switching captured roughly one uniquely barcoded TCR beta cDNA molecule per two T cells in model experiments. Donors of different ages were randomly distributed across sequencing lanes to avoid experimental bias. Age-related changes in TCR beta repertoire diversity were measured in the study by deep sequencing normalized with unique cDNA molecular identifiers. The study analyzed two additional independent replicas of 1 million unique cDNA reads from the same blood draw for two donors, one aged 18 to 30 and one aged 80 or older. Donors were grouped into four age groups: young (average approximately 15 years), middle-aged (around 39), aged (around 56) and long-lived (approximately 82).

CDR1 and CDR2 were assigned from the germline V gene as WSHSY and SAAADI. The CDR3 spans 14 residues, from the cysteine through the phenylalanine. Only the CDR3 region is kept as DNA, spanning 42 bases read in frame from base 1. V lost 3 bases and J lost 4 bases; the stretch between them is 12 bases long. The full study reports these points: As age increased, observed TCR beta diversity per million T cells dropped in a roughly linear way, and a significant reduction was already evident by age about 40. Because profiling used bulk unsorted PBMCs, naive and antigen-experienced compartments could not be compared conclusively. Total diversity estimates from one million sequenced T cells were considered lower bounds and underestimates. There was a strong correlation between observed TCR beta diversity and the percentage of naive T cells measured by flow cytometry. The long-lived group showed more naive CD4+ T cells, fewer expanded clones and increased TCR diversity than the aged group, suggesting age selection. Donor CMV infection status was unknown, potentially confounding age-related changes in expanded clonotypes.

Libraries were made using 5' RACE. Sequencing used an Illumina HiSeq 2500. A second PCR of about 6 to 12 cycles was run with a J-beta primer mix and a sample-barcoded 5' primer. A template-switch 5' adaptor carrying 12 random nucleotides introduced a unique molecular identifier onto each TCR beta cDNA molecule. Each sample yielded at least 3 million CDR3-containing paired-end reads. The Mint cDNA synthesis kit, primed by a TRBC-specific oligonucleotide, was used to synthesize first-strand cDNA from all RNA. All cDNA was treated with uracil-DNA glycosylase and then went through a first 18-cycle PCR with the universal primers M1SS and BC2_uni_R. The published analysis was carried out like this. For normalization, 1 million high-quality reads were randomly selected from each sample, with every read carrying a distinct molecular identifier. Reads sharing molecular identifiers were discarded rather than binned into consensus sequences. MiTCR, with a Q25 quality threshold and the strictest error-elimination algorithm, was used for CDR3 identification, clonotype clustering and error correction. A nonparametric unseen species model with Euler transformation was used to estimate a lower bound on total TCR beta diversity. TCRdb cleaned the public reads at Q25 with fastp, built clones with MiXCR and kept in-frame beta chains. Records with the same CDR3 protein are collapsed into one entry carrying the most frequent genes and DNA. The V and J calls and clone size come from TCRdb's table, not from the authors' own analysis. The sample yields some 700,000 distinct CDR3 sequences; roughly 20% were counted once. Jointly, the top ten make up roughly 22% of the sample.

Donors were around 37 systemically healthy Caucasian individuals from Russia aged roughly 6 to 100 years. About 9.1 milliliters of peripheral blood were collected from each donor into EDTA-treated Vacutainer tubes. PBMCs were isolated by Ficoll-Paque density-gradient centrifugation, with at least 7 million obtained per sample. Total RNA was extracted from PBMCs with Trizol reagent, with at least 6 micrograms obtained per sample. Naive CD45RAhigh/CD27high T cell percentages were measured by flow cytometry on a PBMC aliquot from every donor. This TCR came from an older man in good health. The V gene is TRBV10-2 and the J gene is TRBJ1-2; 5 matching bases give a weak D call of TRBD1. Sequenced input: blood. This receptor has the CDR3 CASSEVWGSYGYTF. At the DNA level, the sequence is TGCGCCAGCAGTGAAGTATGGGGGTCCTATGGCTACACCTTC.